Included here is one T cell receptor (beta chain) sequence, with context. The data derive from a study of CD8 T cells in Susac syndrome. With random hexamers, roughly 0.45 to 1 ug RNA was reverse transcribed. One entry per CDR3 protein, called by TCRdb with MiXCR from the immunoSEQ multiplex PCR reads. The repertoire holds hundreds of thousands of distinct CDR3 sequences, with around 93% as singletons. Losses at the gene ends were 4 bases for V and 5 bases for J; bases not matched to a gene: 10. This CDR3 region has 16 residues. Germline assignment: CDR1 LGHDT and CDR2 YNNKEL (reference sequence). This receptor was taken from a human donor with multiple sclerosis. The specimen sequenced was CD4+ T cells from PBMCs. The rearrangement links TRBV3-1 to TRBJ1-3; 8 bases fit TRBD1. The CDR3 DNA reads as TGTGCCAGCAGCCGTGCGGGACAGGAACCCCGAAACACCATATATTTT. This gives the protein CASSRAGQEPRNTIYF.